The 17 T cell receptor beta chains reported below all come from one sample, sequenced in a study of T cell responses to AZD1222 COVID-19 vaccine. Clones were sequenced by immunoSEQ multiplex PCR, and TCRdb holds only the in-frame ones, with some missing. Across 150,000 or so clones, the top ten clones capture over 2% of the sample. Sequenced sample: peripheral blood. These receptors were taken from an adult in good health.

V gene TRBV7-9 combines with J gene TRBJ1-2; TRBD1 aligns across 8 bases. The CDR3 is 17 amino acids. The germline V gene encodes CDR1 SEHNR and CDR2 FQNEAQ (reference sequence). V gave up 1 base and J gave up 5 bases; unmatched junction bases: 12. The CDR3 coding sequence is TGTGCCAGCAGCTTAGGGGGGACAGGCGCCGTTGGGTATGGCTACACCTTC. It translates to CASSLGGTGAVGYGYTF.

The chain carries TRBV27 and TRBJ1-6; TRBD1 agrees at 9 bases. The CDR3 is 14 residues long. Germline CDR1 is MNHEY and CDR2 is SMNVEV (reference sequence). The V gene end was trimmed by 8 bases and the J gene end by 6 bases; junction bases not matched to a gene: 5. CDR3 residues: CASGWTGANSPLHF. The CDR3 DNA reads TGTGCCAGCGGATGGACAGGGGCTAATTCACCCCTCCACTTT.

The genes are TRBV12-3 or TRBV12-4 and TRBJ2-3; D might be TRBD1 or TRBD2, each matching 5 bases. The CDR3 consists of 13 residues. Trimming shortened V by 3 bases and J by 11 bases, and 15 bases separated the two germline ends. The CDR3 is CASSLVGAGGQYF. DNA for the CDR3: TGTGCCAGCAGTTTGGTAGGGGCGGGTGGGCAGTATTTT.

CDR3 DNA: TGTGCCAGCAGCTTATATCGCGGGGACCCTGAAAAACTGTTTTTT. Its translation is CASSLYRGDPEKLFF. This chain connects TRBV7-8 to TRBJ1-4, with a possible D match to TRBD1 (5 bases). Germline V gene data show CDR1 as SGHVS and CDR2 as FQNEAQ. Trimming pared 2 bases from V and 7 bases from J, leaving 14 bases between. This CDR3 contains 15 residues.

The chain uses TRBV5-1 and TRBJ2-1, with 7 bases fitting TRBD2. Germline assignment: CDR1 SGHRS and CDR2 YFSETQ. CDR3 size: 16 residues. V lost 4 bases and J lost 4; bases outside the gene matches: 11. The CDR3 nucleotides read TGCGCCAGCAGCACCTTAGGGAGCGGGGCTTACAATGAGCAGTTCTTC. It specifies CASSTLGSGAYNEQFF.

The rearrangement links TRBV11-3 to TRBJ2-1; D might be TRBD1 (6 bases). V was cut by 1 base and J by 4 bases, with 8 bases left in between. This CDR3 has 14 residues. Germline CDR1 SGHNT, CDR2 YENEEA. CDR3 nucleotide sequence: TGTGCCAGCAGCTTAGGGGACACGTACAATGAGCAGTTCTTC. Protein product: CASSLGDTYNEQFF. The full variable domain, in which reference TRBV11-3 and TRBJ2-1 provide the parts outside the CDR3, is EAGVVQSPRYKIIEKKQPVAFWCNPISGHNTLYWYLQNLGQGPELLIRYENEEAVDDSQLPKDRFSAERLKGVDSTLKIQPAELGDSAVYLCASSLGDTYNEQFFGPGTRLTVL.

The chain is built from TRBV11-3 and TRBJ2-5; TRBD1 is a possible D gene (6 bases). V was shortened by 6 bases and J by 2 bases, with 10 bases between the two germline ends. Germline CDR1 and CDR2: SGHNT and YENEEA. The CDR3 is made up of 13 amino acids. The CDR3 DNA reads TGTGCCAGCAGATCCGGGACACAAGAGACCCAGTACTTC. Amino acids: CASRSGTQETQYF.

The rearrangement links TRBV6-1 to TRBJ1-2, with 8 bases matching TRBD1. V lost 4 bases to trimming and J lost 1 base; unmatched junction nucleotides: 8. Germline assignment: CDR1 MNHNS and CDR2 SASEGT. CDR3 length equals 16 residues. The CDR3 sequence: CASSGAGGQSNYGYTF. CDR3 DNA: TGTGCCAGCAGTGGGGCAGGGGGCCAAAGTAACTATGGCTACACCTTC.

The chain recombines TRBV6-1 with TRBJ2-7, with 11 bases aligning to TRBD1. J gave up 2 bases and V 1 base, and 1 base lay outside the gene matches. This CDR3 has 15 amino acids. The germline V gene has CDR1 MNHNS and CDR2 SASEGT. The CDR3 DNA reads as TGTGCCAGCAGTGAAGGGACAGGGGGCCCCTACGAGCAGTACTTC. Protein sequence: CASSEGTGGPYEQYF.

The chain employs TRBV11-3 and TRBJ2-7; TRBD1 matches at 11 bases. Trimming removed 5 bases from V and 4 bases from J; junction bases left unmatched: 7. This CDR3 is 15 amino acids long. CDR1 and CDR2 from the germline V gene are SGHNT and YENEEA. The CDR3 sequence is CASSLPGQGVYEQYF. The DNA of the CDR3 is TGTGCCAGCAGCCTGCCGGGACAGGGGGTGTACGAGCAGTACTTC.

The V and J genes are TRBV13 and TRBJ2-1; D is unclear. In germline, CDR1 is PRHDT, CDR2 FYEKMQ (reference sequence). This CDR3 has 14 residues. V lost 4 bases, J lost 4 bases, and 11 bases lay in between. In DNA, the CDR3 is TGTGCCAGCAGCTCGGGCGACCCGTACAATGAGCAGTTCTTC. Translating gives CASSSGDPYNEQFF.

This sequence joins TRBV6-6 and TRBJ2-2; no definite D call. In germline, CDR1 is MNHNY, CDR2 SVGAGI (reference sequence). The V gene lost 8 bases and the J gene lost 0 bases, with 10 bases spanning the gap. The CDR3 has 14 amino acids. CDR3 residues: CASVRSANTGELFF. CDR3 in DNA: TGTGCCAGCGTCCGGTCGGCGAACACCGGGGAGCTGTTTTTT.

J is TRBJ2-7 and V is TRBV6-5; D not certain. The germline V gene encodes CDR1 MNHEY and CDR2 SVGAGI. V was cut by 3 bases and J by 5 bases, with 8 bases left in between. This CDR3 spans 12 amino acids. The CDR3 DNA sequence: TGTGCCAGCAGTTATAGTCCCGACGAGCAGTACTTC. This encodes CASSYSPDEQYF.

This sequence joins TRBV19 and TRBJ1-5; D is perhaps TRBD1 (6 bases). The germline gives CDR1 LNHDA, CDR2 SQIVND (reference sequence). V gave up 6 bases and J gave up 5 bases, with 11 bases separating them. The length of the CDR3 is 13 residues. The CDR3 nucleotides are TGTGCCAGTAGCACATACAGGGATCAGCCCCAGCATTTT. This encodes CASSTYRDQPQHF.

The CDR3: CASSKGMDYGYTF. The CDR3 bases are TGTGCCAGCAGCAAGGGCATGGACTATGGCTACACCTTC. This sequence joins TRBV2 and TRBJ1-2; D gene ambiguous. The CDR3 has 13 residues. Germline CDR1 SNHLY, CDR2 FYNNEI. The V end lost 6 bases, the J end lost 3 bases, and 11 bases lay between the germline ends. The variable domain in full, with the rest retrieved from reference TRBV2 and TRBJ1-2, is EPEVTQTPSHQVTQMGQEVILRCVPISNHLYFYWYRQILGQKVEFLVSFYNNEISEKSEIFDDQFSVERPDGSNFTLKIRSTKLEDSAMYFCASSKGMDYGYTFGSGTRLTVV.

V gene TRBV30 combines with J gene TRBJ2-3, with TRBD2 matching over 7 bases. Germline trimming cut 6 bases from V and 0 bases from J; bases unmatched to any gene: 6. This CDR3 has 14 amino acids. The germline gives CDR1 GTSNPN, CDR2 SVGIG (reference sequence). CDR3 nucleotides: TGTGCCTGCCCCAAGCGGGGCAGCACAGATACGCAGTATTTT. It is translated as CACPKRGSTDTQYF.

The chain combines TRBV11-3 with TRBJ2-3; TRBD2 agrees at 7 bases. V was clipped by 5 bases and J by 5 bases; unmatched bases: 7. Germline CDR1 and CDR2: SGHNT and YENEEA. The CDR3 runs to 14 residues. DNA of the CDR3: TGTGCCAGCAGCGGACGGGGGGTAGGAGATACGCAGTATTTT. Its translation: CASSGRGVGDTQYF.